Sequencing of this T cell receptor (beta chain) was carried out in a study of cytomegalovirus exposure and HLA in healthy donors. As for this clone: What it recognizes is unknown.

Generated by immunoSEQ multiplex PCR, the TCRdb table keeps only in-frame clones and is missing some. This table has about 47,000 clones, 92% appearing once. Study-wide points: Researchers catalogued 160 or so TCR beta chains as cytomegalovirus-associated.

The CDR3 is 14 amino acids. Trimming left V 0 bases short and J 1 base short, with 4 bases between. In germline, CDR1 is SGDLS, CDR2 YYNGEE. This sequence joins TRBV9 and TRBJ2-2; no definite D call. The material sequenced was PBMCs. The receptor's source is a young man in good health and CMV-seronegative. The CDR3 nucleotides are TGTGCCAGCAGCGTAGGACTGAACACCGGGGAGCTGTTTTTT. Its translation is CASSVGLNTGELFF.